This TCR beta chain was obtained from a study of T cell responses to AZD1222 COVID-19 vaccine. Study context: Timing groups of about 4 and about 12 weeks for second doses were pooled.

Trimming shortened V by 8 bases and J by 7 bases, and 8 bases separated the two germline ends. This CDR3 is built from 9 residues. Germline V gene lookup returns CDR1 SQVTM and CDR2 ANQGSEA. Worth noting for this clone: The antigen is undetermined.

Regarding the study as a whole: Samples come after the peak T cell response, not at day 14. Once two AZD1222 doses were given, Spike-specific TCR breadth and depth went up. Regions 160-218 and 743-854 held dominance among vaccine-associated CD4 TCRs, which spanned spike.

TCRdb's copy holds only in-frame clones and misses some; the assay was immunoSEQ multiplex PCR. In the table there are some 150,000 clones, 90% of which are singletons. This chain uses TRBV29-1 with TRBJ1-2, with D possibly matching TRBD1 (6 bases). This specimen was peripheral blood, taken on day 0 of AZD1222 vaccination. The sequence was obtained from an adult in good health. The CDR3 sequence is CSLGAGYTF. CDR3 DNA: TGCAGCCTGGGGGCTGGCTACACCTTC.